These 11 T cell receptor beta chains came from one sample sequenced in a study of T cell responses to AZD1222 COVID-19 vaccine. Profiling relied on immunoSEQ multiplex PCR, and the TCRdb table lists in-frame clones only, not all of them. The data hold about 79,000 clones, with about 91% observed a single time. Sequences were derived from peripheral blood, sampled on day 0 of MenACWY control vaccination. The receptors derive from an adult in good health.

This clone was counted a single time. The J gene is TRBJ2-7, the V gene TRBV19; possibly TRBD1 or TRBD2 for D (5 bases each). Germline assignment: CDR1 LNHDA and CDR2 SQIVND (reference sequence). CDR3 length: 12 amino acids. V was cut by 6 bases and J by 2 bases, with 8 bases left in between. CDR3 region: CASSGATYEQYF. In DNA form, the CDR3 reads TGTGCCAGTAGCGGGGCCACCTACGAGCAGTACTTC.

The gene calls are TRBV5-8 and TRBJ1-2; 7 bases are a match to TRBD1. Germline CDR1 reads SGHTS; CDR2 reads YDEGEE. The CDR3 length is 15 residues. The V segment lost 6 bases and the J segment 2 bases; nucleotides outside the gene matches: 10. The CDR3 region is CASTDRGRGNYGYTF. CDR3 in DNA: TGTGCCAGCACCGACCGCGGCAGGGGGAACTATGGCTACACCTTC.

The V and J genes are TRBV5-1 and TRBJ2-7, with 11 bases aligning to TRBD1. J was trimmed by 1 base and V by 4 bases; bases with no gene match: 7. The length of the CDR3 is 16 residues. Per the germline V gene, CDR1 is SGHRS and CDR2 is YFSETQ. The CDR3 spells CASSPFRDRGSYEQYF. CDR3 nucleotides: TGCGCCAGCAGCCCATTCCGGGACAGGGGGTCCTACGAGCAGTACTTC.

The rearrangement uses TRBV3-1 (or the pseudogene TRBV3-2) and TRBJ2-5, with D unclear. The CDR3 has 14 amino acids. Germline V gives CDR1 LGHDT, CDR2 YNNKEL (reference sequence). The V gene lost 0 bases and the J gene lost 5 bases, with 10 bases spanning the gap. The CDR3 DNA sequence: TGTGCCAGCAGCCAAGATCTGGGCCCGGAGACCCAGTACTTC. It encodes CASSQDLGPETQYF.

The chain links TRBV11-3 to TRBJ2-1, with D tentatively TRBD1 or TRBD2 (5 bases each). From germline, CDR1 is SGHNT and CDR2 YENEEA. The CDR3 runs to 16 residues. Trimming pared 1 base from V and 6 bases from J, leaving 16 bases between. CDR3 sequence reads: CASSLGLRGLGNEQFF. As DNA, the CDR3 is TGTGCCAGCAGCTTAGGTCTGAGGGGCTTGGGCAATGAGCAGTTCTTC.

This chain connects TRBV9 to TRBJ1-6; D not resolved. CDR3 length: 14 residues. V lost 3 bases and J 8 bases, leaving 12 bases between the germline ends. Germline V gene data show CDR1 as SGDLS and CDR2 as YYNGEE. CDR3 loop: CASSGHSSDSPLHF. For the CDR3, the DNA is TGTGCCAGCAGCGGACATAGTAGTGATTCACCCCTCCACTTT.

The CDR3 coding sequence is TGCGCCAGCAGCTTGGCCGCAGGGGCGGGAGAGACCCAGTACTTC. Amino acids: CASSLAAGAGETQYF. The V and J genes are TRBV5-1 and TRBJ2-5, with a possible D match to TRBD1 (6 bases). The CDR3 contains 15 residues. V was cut by 0 bases and J by 4 bases, with 13 bases left in between. In germline, CDR1 is SGHRS, CDR2 YFSETQ.

The table lists this clone with a few counts. The chain is built from TRBV7-9 and TRBJ1-4; TRBD1 matches 7 bases. This CDR3 region has 14 residues. J was trimmed by 8 bases and V by 5 bases; bases with no gene match: 8. The germline CDR1 and CDR2 sequences are SEHNR and FQNEAQ (reference sequence). CDR3 in DNA: TGTGCCAGCAGCCCACAGGGGTACGAAGAAAAACTGTTTTTT. As protein: CASSPQGYEEKLFF.

The genes are TRBV12-3 or TRBV12-4 and TRBJ2-7, with D possibly TRBD2 on 5 matching bases. V shed 7 bases and J shed 4 bases, with 11 bases lying between them. The CDR3 spans 12 residues. CDR3 bases: TGTGCCAGCACCTACGGCGGGTACGAGCAGTACTTC. Translating it yields CASTYGGYEQYF.

The count of this clone is one. The chain couples TRBV6-5 to TRBJ2-7; D gene unclear. The V and J ends lost 4 bases and 7 bases respectively, with 11 bases between them. The CDR3 has 12 amino acids. CDR1 MNHEY and CDR2 SVGAGI come from the germline V gene. The CDR3 sequence: CASSSPLEEQYF. As DNA, the CDR3 is TGTGCCAGCAGTTCCCCCTTGGAAGAGCAGTACTTC.

This clone was picked up one time. The CDR3 DNA reads TGTGCCAGCTCATACCGGGAAGATGATCAGCCCCAGCATTTT. This codes for CASSYREDDQPQHF. The chain employs TRBV18 and TRBJ1-5; D remains ambiguous. Germline values: CDR1 KGHSH, CDR2 LQKENI. Trimming stripped 5 bases from V and 5 bases from J, with 13 bases between. The length of the CDR3 is 14 residues.